The sequence of this T cell receptor beta chain was determined in a study of blood T cell repertoires in COVID-19. Study-wide background: Collection of acute and convalescent COVID-19 samples took place in the United States, Italy and Spain. T cells, B-cell-depleted T cells, or PBMCs provided the cDNA or gDNA that served as material.

This clone was counted only a few times. Per the original data handling: Reference gene primer amplification in the assay estimated nucleated cell counts. Profiled with immunoSEQ multiplex PCR; TCRdb holds only in-frame clones, not every one. D and trimming were read from the DNA, whereas the V and J calls and clone size are those reported in that table. The sample shows around 80,000 clones, 83% of them seen only once. This CDR3 has 13 residues. V was clipped by 3 bases and J by 7 bases, with 7 bases between them. CDR1 is SNHLY and CDR2 is FYNNEI in the germline V gene. The chain links TRBV2 to TRBJ1-6; D is unresolved. This clonotype was obtained from a woman of 80 years or more with acute or convalescent COVID-19. The material sequenced was peripheral blood. CDR3: CASSDHENSPLHF. The DNA for the CDR3 is TGTGCCAGCAGTGACCACGAGAATTCACCCCTCCACTTT.